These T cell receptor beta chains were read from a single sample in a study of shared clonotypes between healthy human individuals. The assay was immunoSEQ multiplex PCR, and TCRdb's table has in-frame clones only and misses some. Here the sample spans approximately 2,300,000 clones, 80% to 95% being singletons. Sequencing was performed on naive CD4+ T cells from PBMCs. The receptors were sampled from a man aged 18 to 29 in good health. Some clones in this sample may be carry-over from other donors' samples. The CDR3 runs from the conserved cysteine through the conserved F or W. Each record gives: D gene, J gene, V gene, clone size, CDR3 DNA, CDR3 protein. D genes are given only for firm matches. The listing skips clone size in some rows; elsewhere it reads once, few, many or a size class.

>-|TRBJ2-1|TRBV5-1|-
TGCGCCAGCAGCTTGCGGGGGCCTGAGCAGTTCTTC
CASSLRGPEQFF
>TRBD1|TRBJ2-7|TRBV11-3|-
TGTGCCAGCAGCCTAGGGGGACAGGTCCCTACCTACGAGCAGTACTTC
CASSLGGQVPTYEQYF
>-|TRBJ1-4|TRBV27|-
TGTGCCAGCAGTTTCGCCCGTCGTGAGAAAAAACTGTTTTTT
CASSFARREKKLFF
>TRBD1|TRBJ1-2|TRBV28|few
TGTGCCAGCAGTCCTACGGACAGGGGAGCCTATGGCTACACCTTC
CASSPTDRGAYGYTF
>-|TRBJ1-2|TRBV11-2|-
TGTGCCAGCAGCTTAGGTCGACAGCTCTATGGCTACACCTTC
CASSLGRQLYGYTF
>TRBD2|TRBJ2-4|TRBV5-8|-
TGTGCCAGCGGAACCATAGCGGGAGTTAACAACATTCAGTACTTC
CASGTIAGVNNIQYF
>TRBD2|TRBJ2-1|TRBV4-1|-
TGCGCCAGCAGCCAAGGACTTAGCGGGAGGACTTCCTACAATGAGCAGTTCTTC
CASSQGLSGRTSYNEQFF
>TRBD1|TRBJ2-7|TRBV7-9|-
TGTGCCAGCAGCAAGAACCGGGACAGTTATTCCTACGAGCAGTACTTC
CASSKNRDSYSYEQYF
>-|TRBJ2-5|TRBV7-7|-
TGTGCCAGCAGCTTAGGACAGCAAGAGACCCAGTACTTC
CASSLGQQETQYF
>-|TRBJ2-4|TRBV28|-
TGTGCCAGCCGGTCTGGGGGCGAGGACATTCAGTACTTC
CASRSGGEDIQYF